This T cell receptor (beta chain) was sequenced in a study of blood T cell repertoires in COVID-19. Study at large: Collection of acute and convalescent COVID-19 samples took place in the United States, Italy and Spain.

Sequencing was performed with immunoSEQ multiplex PCR; in TCRdb, only in-frame clones are kept and a portion is missing. The data hold fewer than 250,000 clones, with more than 80% observed a single time. Participants, about 18 to 89 years old, spanned around 25 US areas. Membership in each cohort depended on participant-reported clinical history. This receptor was identified in a woman between 18 and 30 years old who had recovered from COVID-19. Sample: PBMCs or T cells enriched from blood (not recorded which).

The CDR3 protein is CASSKGTGGPYEQYF. The CDR3 DNA sequence: TGTGCCAGCAGCAAAGGGACAGGGGGGCCCTACGAGCAGTACTTC. V gene TRBV3-1 (or the pseudogene TRBV3-2) combines with J gene TRBJ2-7; 11 bases are shared with TRBD1. J lost 2 bases, V lost 5 bases, and 5 bases had no gene match. The germline V gene encodes CDR1 LGHDT and CDR2 YNNKEL (reference sequence). The CDR3 is 15 residues long.